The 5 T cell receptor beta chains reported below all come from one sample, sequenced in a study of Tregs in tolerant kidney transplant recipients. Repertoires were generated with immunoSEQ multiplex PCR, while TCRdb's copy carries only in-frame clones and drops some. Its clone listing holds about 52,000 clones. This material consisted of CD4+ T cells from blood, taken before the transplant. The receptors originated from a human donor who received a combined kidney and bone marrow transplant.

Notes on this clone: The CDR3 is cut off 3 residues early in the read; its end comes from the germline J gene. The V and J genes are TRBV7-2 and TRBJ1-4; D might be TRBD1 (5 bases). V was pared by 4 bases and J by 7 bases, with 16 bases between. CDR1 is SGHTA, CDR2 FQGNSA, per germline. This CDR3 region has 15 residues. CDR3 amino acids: CASSSRGGEFEKLFF. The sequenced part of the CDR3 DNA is TGTGCCAGCAGCTCCCGGGGGGGGGAGTTTGAAAAA.

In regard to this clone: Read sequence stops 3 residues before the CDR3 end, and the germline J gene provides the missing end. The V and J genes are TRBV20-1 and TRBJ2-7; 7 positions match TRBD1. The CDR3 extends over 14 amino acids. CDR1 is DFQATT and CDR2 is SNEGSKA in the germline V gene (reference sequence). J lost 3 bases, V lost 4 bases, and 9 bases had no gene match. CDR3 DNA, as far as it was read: TGCAGTGCTAACCTCCCGGGACAGAACTACGAG. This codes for CSANLPGQNYE. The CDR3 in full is CSANLPGQNYEQYF.

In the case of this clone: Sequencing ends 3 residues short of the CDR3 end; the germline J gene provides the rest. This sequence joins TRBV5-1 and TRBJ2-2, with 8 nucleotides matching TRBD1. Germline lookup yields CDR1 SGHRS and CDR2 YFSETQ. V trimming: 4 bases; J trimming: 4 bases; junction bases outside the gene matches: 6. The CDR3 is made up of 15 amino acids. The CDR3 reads CASSPDRVGTGELFF. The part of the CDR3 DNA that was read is TGCGCCAGCAGCCCGGACAGGGTGGGCACCGGGGAG.

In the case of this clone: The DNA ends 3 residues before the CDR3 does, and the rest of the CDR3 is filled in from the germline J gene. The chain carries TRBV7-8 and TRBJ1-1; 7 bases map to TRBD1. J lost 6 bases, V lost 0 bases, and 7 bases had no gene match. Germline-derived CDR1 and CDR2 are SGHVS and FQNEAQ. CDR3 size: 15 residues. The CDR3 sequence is CASSLALQGGAEAFF. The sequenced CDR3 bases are TGTGCCAGCAGCTTAGCTCTTCAGGGGGGCGCTGAA.

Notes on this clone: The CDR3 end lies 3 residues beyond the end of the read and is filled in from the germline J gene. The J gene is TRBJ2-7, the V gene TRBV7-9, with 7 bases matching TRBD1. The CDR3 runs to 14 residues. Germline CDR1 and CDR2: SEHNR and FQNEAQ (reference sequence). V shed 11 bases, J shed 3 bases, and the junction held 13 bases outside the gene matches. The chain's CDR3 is CAVDLGQSLYEQYF. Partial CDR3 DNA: TGTGCCGTCGATTTGGGACAGTCCCTCTACGAG.